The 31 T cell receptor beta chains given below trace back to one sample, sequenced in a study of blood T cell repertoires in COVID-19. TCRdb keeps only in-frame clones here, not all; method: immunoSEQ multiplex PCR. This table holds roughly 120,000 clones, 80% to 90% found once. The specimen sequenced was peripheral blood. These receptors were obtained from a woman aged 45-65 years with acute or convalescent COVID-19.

CDR3 DNA sequence: TGTGCCAGCTCACCACAGGCTGGGGGAGGGTCACCCCTCCACTTT. This sequence encodes CASSPQAGGGSPLHF. The genes are TRBV18 and TRBJ1-6, with D tentatively TRBD1 (5 bases). Trimming pared 1 base from V and 10 bases from J, leaving 14 bases between. There are 15 residues in the CDR3. The germline CDR1 and CDR2 sequences are KGHSH and LQKENI.

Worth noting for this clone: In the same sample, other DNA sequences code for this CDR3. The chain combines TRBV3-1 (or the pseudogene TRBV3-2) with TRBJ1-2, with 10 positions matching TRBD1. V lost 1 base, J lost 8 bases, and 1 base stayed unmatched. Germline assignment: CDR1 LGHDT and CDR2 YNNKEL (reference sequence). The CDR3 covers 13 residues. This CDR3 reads CASSQGTGGGYTF. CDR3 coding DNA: TGTGCCAGCAGCCAAGGGACAGGGGGGGGCTACACCTTC.

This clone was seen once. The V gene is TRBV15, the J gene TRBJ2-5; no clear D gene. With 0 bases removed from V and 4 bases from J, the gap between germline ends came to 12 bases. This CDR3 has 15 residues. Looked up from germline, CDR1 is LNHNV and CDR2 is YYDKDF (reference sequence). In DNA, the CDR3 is TGTGCCACCAGCAGAGATGCGTCGAACGGAGAGACCCAGTACTTC. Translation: CATSRDASNGETQYF.

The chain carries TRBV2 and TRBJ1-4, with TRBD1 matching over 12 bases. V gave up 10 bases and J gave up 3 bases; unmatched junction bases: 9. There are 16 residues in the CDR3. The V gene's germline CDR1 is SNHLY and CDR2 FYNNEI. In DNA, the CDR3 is TGTGCCACCCAGGGGACAGGGGGCCGTCCTAATGAAAAACTGTTTTTT. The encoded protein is CATQGTGGRPNEKLFF.

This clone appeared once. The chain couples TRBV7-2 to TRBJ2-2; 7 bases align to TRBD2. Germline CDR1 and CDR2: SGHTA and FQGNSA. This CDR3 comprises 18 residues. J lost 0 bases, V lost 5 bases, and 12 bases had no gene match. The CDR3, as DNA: TGTGCCAGCAGCCAGTGGGGAGGGTACAGGCCGAACACCGGGGAGCTGTTTTTT. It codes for CASSQWGGYRPNTGELFF.

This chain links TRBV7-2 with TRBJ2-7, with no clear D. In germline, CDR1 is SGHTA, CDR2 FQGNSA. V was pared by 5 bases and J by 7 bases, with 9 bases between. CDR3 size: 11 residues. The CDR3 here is CASSAQIEQYF. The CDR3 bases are TGTGCCAGCAGCGCACAGATTGAGCAGTACTTC.

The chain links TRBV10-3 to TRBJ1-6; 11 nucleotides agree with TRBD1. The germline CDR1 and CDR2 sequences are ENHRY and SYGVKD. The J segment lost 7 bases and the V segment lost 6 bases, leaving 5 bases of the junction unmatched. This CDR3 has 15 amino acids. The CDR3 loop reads CAIRKGQGENSPLHF. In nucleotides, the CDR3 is TGTGCCATCAGAAAGGGACAGGGGGAGAATTCACCCCTCCACTTT.

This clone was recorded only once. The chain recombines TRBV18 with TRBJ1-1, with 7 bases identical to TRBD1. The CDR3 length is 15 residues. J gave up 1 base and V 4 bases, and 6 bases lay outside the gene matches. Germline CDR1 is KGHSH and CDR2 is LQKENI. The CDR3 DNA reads TGTGCCAGCTCACAAGACAGGGCTCCGAACACTGAAGCTTTCTTT. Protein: CASSQDRAPNTEAFF.

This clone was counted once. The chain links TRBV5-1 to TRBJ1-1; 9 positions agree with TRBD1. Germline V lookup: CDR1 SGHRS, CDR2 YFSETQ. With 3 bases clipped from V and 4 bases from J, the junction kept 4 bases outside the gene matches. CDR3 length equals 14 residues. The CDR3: CASSSLTGGTEAFF. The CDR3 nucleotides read TGCGCCAGCAGCTCTTTGACAGGGGGCACTGAAGCTTTCTTT.

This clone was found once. The CDR3 loop is CASSLSLRGQPQHF. Here the CDR3 DNA reads TGTGCCAGCAGCCTCAGCTTGCGGGGTCAGCCCCAGCATTTT. The chain employs TRBV6-5 and TRBJ1-5; D not certain. Germline values: CDR1 MNHEY, CDR2 SVGAGI. This CDR3 has 14 residues. V gave up 6 bases and J gave up 6 bases, with 15 bases separating them.

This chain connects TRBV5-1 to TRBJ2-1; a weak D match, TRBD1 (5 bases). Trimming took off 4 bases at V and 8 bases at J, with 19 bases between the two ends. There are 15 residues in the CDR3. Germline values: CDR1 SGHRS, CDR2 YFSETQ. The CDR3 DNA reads TGCGCCAGCAGCCTGTATGGGGCGCGCAGCGATGAGCAGTTCTTC. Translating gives CASSLYGARSDEQFF.

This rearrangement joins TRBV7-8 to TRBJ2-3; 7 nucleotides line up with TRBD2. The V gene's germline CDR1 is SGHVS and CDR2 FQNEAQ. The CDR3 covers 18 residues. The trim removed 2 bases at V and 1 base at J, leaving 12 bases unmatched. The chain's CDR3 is CASSLPAAGEGRTDTQYF. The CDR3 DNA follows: TGTGCCAGCAGCTTACCGGCGGCGGGGGAAGGCCGCACAGATACGCAGTATTTT.

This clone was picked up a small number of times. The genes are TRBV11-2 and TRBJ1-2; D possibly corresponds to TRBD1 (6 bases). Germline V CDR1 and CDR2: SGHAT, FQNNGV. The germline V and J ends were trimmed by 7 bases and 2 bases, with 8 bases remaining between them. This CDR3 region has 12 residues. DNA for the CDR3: TGTGCCAGCAACGGACAGAACTATGGCTACACCTTC. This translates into CASNGQNYGYTF.

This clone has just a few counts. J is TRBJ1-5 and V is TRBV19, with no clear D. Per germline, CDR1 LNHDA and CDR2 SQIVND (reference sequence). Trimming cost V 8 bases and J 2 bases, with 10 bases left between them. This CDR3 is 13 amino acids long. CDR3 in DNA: TGTGCCAGTGCGGAGGTTCGCAATCAGCCCCAGCATTTT. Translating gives CASAEVRNQPQHF.

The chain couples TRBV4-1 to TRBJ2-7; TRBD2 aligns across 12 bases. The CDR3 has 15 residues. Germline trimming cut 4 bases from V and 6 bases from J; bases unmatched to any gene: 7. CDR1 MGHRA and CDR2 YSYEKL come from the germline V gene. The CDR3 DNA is TGCGCCAGCAGCCCGAGGACTAGCGGGATTGGCGAGCAGTACTTC. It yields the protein CASSPRTSGIGEQYF.

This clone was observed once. This CDR3 is CASTGGKSTGELFF. The DNA of the CDR3 is TGTGCCAGCACAGGCGGGAAGAGCACCGGGGAGCTGTTTTTT. The V and J genes are TRBV3-1 (or the pseudogene TRBV3-2) and TRBJ2-2; possibly TRBD2 for D (6 bases). Germline V gives CDR1 LGHDT, CDR2 YNNKEL (reference sequence). V lost 7 bases to trimming and J lost 4 bases, with 13 bases between them. The CDR3 extends over 14 amino acids.

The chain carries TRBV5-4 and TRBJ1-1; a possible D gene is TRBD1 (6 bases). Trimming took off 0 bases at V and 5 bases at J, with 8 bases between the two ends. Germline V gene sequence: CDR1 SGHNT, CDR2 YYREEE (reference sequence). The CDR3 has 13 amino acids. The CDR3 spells CASSLDRETEAFF. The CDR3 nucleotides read TGTGCCAGCAGCTTGGACAGGGAAACTGAAGCTTTCTTT.

The DNA for the CDR3 is TGTGCCAGCAGCCAGGGATTCGGGACAGGGGCGAATTCACCCCTCCACTTT. As protein: CASSQGFGTGANSPLHF. This sequence joins TRBV3-1 (or the pseudogene TRBV3-2) and TRBJ1-6; 10 bases align to TRBD1. The CDR3 extends over 17 amino acids. Germline trimming cut 3 bases from V and 7 bases from J; bases unmatched to any gene: 9. Germline V gives CDR1 LGHDT, CDR2 YNNKEL (reference sequence).

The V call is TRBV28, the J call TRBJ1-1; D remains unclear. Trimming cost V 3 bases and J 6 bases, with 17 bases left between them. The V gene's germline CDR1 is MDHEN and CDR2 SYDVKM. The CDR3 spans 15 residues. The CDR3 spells CASSFWTLSEAEAFF. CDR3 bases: TGTGCCAGCAGTTTTTGGACCTTGTCGGAGGCTGAAGCTTTCTTT. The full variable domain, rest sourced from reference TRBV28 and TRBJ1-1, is DVKVTQSSRYLVKRTGEKVFLECVQDMDHENMFWYRQDPGLGLRLIYFSYDVKMKEKGDIPEGYSVSREKKERFSLILESASTNQTSMYLCASSFWTLSEAEAFFGQGTRLTVV.

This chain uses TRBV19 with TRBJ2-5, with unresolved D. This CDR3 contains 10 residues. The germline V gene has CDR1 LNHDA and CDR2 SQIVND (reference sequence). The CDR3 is CGSTQETQYF. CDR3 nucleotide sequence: TGTGGGAGCACTCAAGAGACCCAGTACTTC.

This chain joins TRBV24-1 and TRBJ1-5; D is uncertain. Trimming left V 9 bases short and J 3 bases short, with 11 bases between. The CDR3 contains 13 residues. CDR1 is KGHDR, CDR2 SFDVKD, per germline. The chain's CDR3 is CATGGSFNQPQHF. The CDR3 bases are TGTGCCACCGGAGGATCCTTCAATCAGCCCCAGCATTTT.

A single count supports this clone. The CDR3 is CASSQQGTGGLETQYF. DNA of the CDR3: TGCGCCAGCAGCCAACAAGGGACAGGGGGTTTGGAGACCCAGTACTTC. The chain is built from TRBV4-1 and TRBJ2-5, with TRBD1 matching 11 bases. Per germline, CDR1 MGHRA and CDR2 YSYEKL. V lost 2 bases to trimming and J lost 5 bases; unmatched junction nucleotides: 7. CDR3 length: 16 amino acids.

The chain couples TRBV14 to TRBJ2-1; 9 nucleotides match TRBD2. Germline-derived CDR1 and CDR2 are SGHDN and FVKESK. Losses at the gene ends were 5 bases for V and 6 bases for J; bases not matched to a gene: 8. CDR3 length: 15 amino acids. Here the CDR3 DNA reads TGTGCCAGCAGCGAAGCGGGGGGAAGGTTCAATGAGCAGTTCTTC. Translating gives CASSEAGGRFNEQFF.

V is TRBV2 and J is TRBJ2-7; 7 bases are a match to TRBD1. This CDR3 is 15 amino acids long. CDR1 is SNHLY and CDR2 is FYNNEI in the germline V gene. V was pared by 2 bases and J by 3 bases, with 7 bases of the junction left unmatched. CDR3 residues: CASSERGQINYEQYF. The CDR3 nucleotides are TGTGCCAGCAGTGAAAGGGGACAGATAAACTACGAGCAGTACTTC. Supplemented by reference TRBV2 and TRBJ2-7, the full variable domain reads EPEVTQTPSHQVTQMGQEVILRCVPISNHLYFYWYRQILGQKVEFLVSFYNNEISEKSEIFDDQFSVERPDGSNFTLKIRSTKLEDSAMYFCASSERGQINYEQYFGPGTRLTVT.

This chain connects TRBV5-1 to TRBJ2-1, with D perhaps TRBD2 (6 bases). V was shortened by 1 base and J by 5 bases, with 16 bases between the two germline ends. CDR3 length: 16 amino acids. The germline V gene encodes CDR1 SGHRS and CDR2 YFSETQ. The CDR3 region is CASSLTSTVNNNEQFF. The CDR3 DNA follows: TGCGCCAGCAGCTTGACTAGCACAGTGAATAACAATGAGCAGTTCTTC.

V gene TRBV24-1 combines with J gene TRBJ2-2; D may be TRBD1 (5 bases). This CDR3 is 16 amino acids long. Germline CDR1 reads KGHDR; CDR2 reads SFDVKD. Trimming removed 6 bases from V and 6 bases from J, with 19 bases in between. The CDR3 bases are TGTGCCACCAGTCCCCCGGGCCAATGGGGCGCCGGGGAGCTGTTTTTT. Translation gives CATSPPGQWGAGELFF.

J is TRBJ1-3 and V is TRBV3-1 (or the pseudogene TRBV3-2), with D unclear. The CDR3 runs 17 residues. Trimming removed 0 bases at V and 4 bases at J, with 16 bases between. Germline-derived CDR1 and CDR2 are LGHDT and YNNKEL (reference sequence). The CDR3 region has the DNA TGTGCCAGCAGCCAAGATCGGAACTATAACCGAGGAAACACCATATATTTT. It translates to CASSQDRNYNRGNTIYF.

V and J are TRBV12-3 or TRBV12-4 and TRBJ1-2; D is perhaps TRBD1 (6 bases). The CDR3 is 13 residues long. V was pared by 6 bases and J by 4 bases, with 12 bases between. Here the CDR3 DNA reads TGTGCCAGCAGACCTGGACAGCTCTATGGCTACACCTTC. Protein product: CASRPGQLYGYTF.

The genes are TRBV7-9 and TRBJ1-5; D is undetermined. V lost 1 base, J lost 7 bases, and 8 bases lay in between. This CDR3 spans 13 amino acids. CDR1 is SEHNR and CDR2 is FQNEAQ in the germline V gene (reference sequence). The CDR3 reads CASSLDEGQPQHF. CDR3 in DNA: TGTGCCAGCAGCTTAGATGAGGGACAGCCCCAGCATTTT.

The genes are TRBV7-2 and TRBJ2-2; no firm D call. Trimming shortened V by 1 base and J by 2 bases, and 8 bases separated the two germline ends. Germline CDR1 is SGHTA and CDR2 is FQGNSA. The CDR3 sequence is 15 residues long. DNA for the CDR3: TGTGCCAGCAGCTTAGGGTACTATAACACCGGGGAGCTGTTTTTT. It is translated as CASSLGYYNTGELFF.

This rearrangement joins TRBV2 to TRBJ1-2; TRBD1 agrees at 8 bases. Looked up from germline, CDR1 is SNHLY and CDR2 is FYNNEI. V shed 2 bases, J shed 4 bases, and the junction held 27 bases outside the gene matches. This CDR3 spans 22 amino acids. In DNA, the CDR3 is TGTGCCAGCAGTGAACCAGGCGCCCGCGGGGGACAGGCCCAAAGGGGCCTCTATGGCTACACCTTC. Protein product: CASSEPGARGGQAQRGLYGYTF. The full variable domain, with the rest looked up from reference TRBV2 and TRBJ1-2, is EPEVTQTPSHQVTQMGQEVILRCVPISNHLYFYWYRQILGQKVEFLVSFYNNEISEKSEIFDDQFSVERPDGSNFTLKIRSTKLEDSAMYFCASSEPGARGGQAQRGLYGYTFGSGTRLTVV.